This TCR beta chain is drawn from a study of post-analysis software for immune sequencing data. Unique-molecular-identifier-tagged TCR beta cDNA libraries were used. TCRdb re-derived calls from the PCR reads in MiXCR, one entry per CDR3 protein. The data show hundreds of thousands of distinct CDR3 sequences, with approximately 59% seen just once and over 9% held by the top ten. Of note for this clonotype: Its cognate antigen is unknown.

The CDR3 contains 15 residues. The ends lost 2 bases at V and 4 bases at J; junction bases unmatched: 7. The germline gives CDR1 MNHEY, CDR2 SMNVEV (reference sequence). Whole-study results and caveats: By F measure, strong co-clustering occurred among samples prepared in the same batch. Compared against controls, patients with multiple sclerosis displayed significantly lower normalized Chao1 diversity. Relative to controls, patients had five TRBV segments at higher frequency, with TRBV5-6, TRBV5-1 and TRBV20-1 among these.

Sequencing was performed on blood. This TCR derives from a girl aged 2-15 years with multiple sclerosis. J is TRBJ2-5 and V is TRBV27; 7 nucleotides align to TRBD2. The CDR3 spells CASSLTGRVGETQYF. The CDR3 nucleotides read TGTGCCAGCAGTTTAACGGGGAGGGTGGGAGAGACCCAGTACTTC.